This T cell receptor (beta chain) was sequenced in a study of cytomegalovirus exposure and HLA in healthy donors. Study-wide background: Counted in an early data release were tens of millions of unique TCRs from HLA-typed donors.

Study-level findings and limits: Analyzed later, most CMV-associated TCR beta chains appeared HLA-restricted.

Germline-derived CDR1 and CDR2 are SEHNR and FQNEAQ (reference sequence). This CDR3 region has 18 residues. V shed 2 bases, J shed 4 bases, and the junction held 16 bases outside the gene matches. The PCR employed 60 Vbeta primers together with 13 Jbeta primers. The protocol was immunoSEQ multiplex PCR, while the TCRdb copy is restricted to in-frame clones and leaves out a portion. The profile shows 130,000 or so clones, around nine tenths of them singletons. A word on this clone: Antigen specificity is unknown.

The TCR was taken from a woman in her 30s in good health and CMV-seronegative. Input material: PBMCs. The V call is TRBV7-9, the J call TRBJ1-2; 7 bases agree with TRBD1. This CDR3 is CASSLSRQGPIGRYGYTF. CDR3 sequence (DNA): TGTGCCAGCAGCTTATCCCGACAGGGCCCCATCGGACGCTATGGCTACACCTTC.